This TCR beta chain derives from a study of T-cell reconstitution after alpha-beta-depleted transplantation in children. The ends were cut back, 8 bases at V and 3 bases at J, with 14 bases in the middle. The length of the CDR3 is 13 residues. Germline V gene sequence: CDR1 MNHEY, CDR2 SMNVEV (reference sequence). This clonotype was seen a handful of times. Its specificity is unknown. Study outcomes and limitations: There were reportedly several hundred expanded graft clones from which alpha-beta T cells came about two months after transplant.

Unique molecular identifiers were used to barcode this TCRbeta library. TCRdb called the PCR reads again in MiXCR, with one record for every CDR3 protein. The sample consists of about 460,000 distinct CDR3 sequences, about an eighth of them appearing once. This TCR came from a female patient aged 2 to 10 who had a stem cell transplant for aplastic anemia, so the T cells may come from the graft donor. Sample: PBMCs, mostly from graft donor cells, taken 180 days after TCRalphabeta/CD19-depleted stem cell transplant. J is TRBJ2-7 and V is TRBV27; TRBD2 might be the D (6 bases). The CDR3 sequence is CASSPGGNYEQYF. The CDR3 DNA reads TGTGCCAGCTCCCCTGGCGGGAACTACGAGCAGTACTTC.